The next 22 T cell receptor beta chains were all read from a single sample in a study of OX40 agonist ivuxolimab in advanced cancers. Measured with immunoSEQ multiplex PCR; TCRdb has only the in-frame clones, and not every one. Counted here are around 71,000 clones, 60% to 80% occurring once; the ten biggest clones make up roughly 4.9%. This material consisted of CD4+ or CD8+ T cells sorted from blood, taken in a trial of the OX40 agonist ivuxolimab. Receptors originate from an adult with an advanced solid tumor such as melanoma, head and neck, liver or kidney cancer.

This rearrangement joins TRBV7-6 to TRBJ1-6, with 9 nucleotides matching TRBD1. The CDR3 has 16 amino acids. Germline V gives CDR1 SGHVS, CDR2 FNYEAQ. J lost 9 bases, V lost 5 bases, and 11 bases had no gene match. CDR3 amino acids: CASSTQTGGMPSPLHF. In DNA, the CDR3 is TGTGCCAGCAGCACCCAGACAGGGGGTATGCCTTCACCCCTCCACTTT.

The chain employs TRBV18 and TRBJ2-5, with no clear D. Looked up from germline, CDR1 is KGHSH and CDR2 is LQKENI. V was trimmed by 6 bases and J by 1 base, leaving 9 bases between them. The CDR3 contains 13 residues. The CDR3 reads CASSPVRQETQYF. The CDR3 nucleotides read TGTGCCAGCTCTCCAGTTCGCCAAGAGACCCAGTACTTC.

The V gene is TRBV7-9, the J gene TRBJ2-5; D uncertain. The CDR3 contains 13 residues. Trimming took off 2 bases at V and 5 bases at J, with 9 bases between the two ends. CDR1 SEHNR and CDR2 FQNEAQ come from the germline V gene (reference sequence). The CDR3 sequence: CASSLNLRETQYF. In DNA form, the CDR3 reads TGTGCCAGCAGCTTAAATCTGAGGGAGACCCAGTACTTC.

The chain combines TRBV6-1 with TRBJ2-5; 8 bases are shared with TRBD1. The germline gives CDR1 MNHNS, CDR2 SASEGT. V lost 2 bases to trimming and J lost 1 base; unmatched junction nucleotides: 18. The CDR3 runs to 20 residues. CDR3 coding DNA: TGTGCCAGCAGTGAAAGTAACAGGGGGTGGTATATCAGAGTCCAAGAGACCCAGTACTTC. It specifies CASSESNRGWYIRVQETQYF.

The gene calls are TRBV28 and TRBJ2-3; the D is unclear. The CDR3 consists of 12 residues. Germline CDR1 is MDHEN and CDR2 is SYDVKM. V lost 5 bases to trimming and J lost 3 bases, with 6 bases between them. In nucleotides, the CDR3 is TGTGCCAGCAGTCCCAGGACAGATACGCAGTATTTT. Encoded protein: CASSPRTDTQYF.

This chain joins TRBV5-1 and TRBJ2-1, with 7 bases identical to TRBD2. Germline values: CDR1 SGHRS, CDR2 YFSETQ. The J segment lost 4 bases and the V segment lost 0 bases, leaving 4 bases of the junction unmatched. CDR3 length: 15 residues. The CDR3: CASSLEGRDYNEQFF. The CDR3 coding sequence is TGCGCCAGCAGCTTGGAGGGGAGGGATTACAATGAGCAGTTCTTC.

This sequence joins TRBV7-9 and TRBJ2-1, with D possibly TRBD1 on 6 matching bases. Deletions cut 6 bases from V and 4 bases from J, with 13 bases between. Germline V gene data show CDR1 as SEHNR and CDR2 as FQNEAQ (reference sequence). The CDR3 is 14 residues long. CDR3 protein: CASSLRDNYNEQFF. CDR3 nucleotides: TGTGCCAGCAGTCTCCGGGACAATTACAATGAGCAGTTCTTC.

The chain combines TRBV7-3 with TRBJ2-2; 11 nucleotides agree with TRBD2. CDR1 is SGHTA, CDR2 FQGTGA, per germline. After removal of 1 base from V and 3 bases from J, the junction contained 1 base not matched to a gene. The CDR3 contains 16 residues. The CDR3 protein is CASSLKLAGDTGELFF. DNA for the CDR3: TGTGCCAGCAGCTTAAAACTAGCGGGGGACACCGGGGAGCTGTTTTTT.

The chain employs TRBV7-3 and TRBJ2-7; TRBD1 or TRBD2 may be the D gene (6 bases each). V lost 1 base, J lost 2 bases, and 12 bases lay in between. Germline-derived CDR1 and CDR2 are SGHTA and FQGTGA. The CDR3 has 15 amino acids. The DNA for the CDR3 is TGTGCCAGCAGCTTAAAGGGGGGACTGACCTACGAGCAGTACTTC. It yields the protein CASSLKGGLTYEQYF.

This chain uses TRBV25-1 with TRBJ1-1; D possibly corresponds to TRBD1 (6 bases). There are 11 residues in the CDR3. Germline CDR1 is MGHDK and CDR2 is SYGVNS. V was pared by 2 bases and J by 11 bases, with 9 bases between. The CDR3 DNA sequence: TGTGCCAGCAGTGAAGCAGGGGCCGCTTTCTTT. As protein: CASSEAGAAFF.

The V and J genes are TRBV9 and TRBJ2-1; D is undetermined. CDR3 length: 12 amino acids. Trimming pared 3 bases from V and 4 bases from J, leaving 5 bases between. The V gene's germline CDR1 is SGDLS and CDR2 YYNGEE. The CDR3 nucleotides are TGTGCCAGCAGCGCGAGATACAATGAGCAGTTCTTC. Translation: CASSARYNEQFF.

The CDR3 loop is CASSSDTLLGYTF. The CDR3 nucleotides are TGTGCCAGCAGCTCGGACACCCTGCTTGGCTACACCTTC. The genes are TRBV5-8 and TRBJ1-2; maybe TRBD1 (5 bases). The CDR3 covers 13 residues. Per germline, CDR1 SGHTS and CDR2 YDEGEE. The germline V and J ends were trimmed by 3 bases and 7 bases, with 13 bases remaining between them.

This rearrangement joins TRBV6-5 to TRBJ2-7; TRBD1 is a possible D gene (5 bases). The V and J ends lost 6 bases and 5 bases respectively, with 14 bases between them. Germline-derived CDR1 and CDR2 are MNHEY and SVGAGI. The CDR3 has 13 residues. For the CDR3, the DNA is TGTGCCAGCAGGGGGCATCCTAGTGACGAGCAGTACTTC. This codes for CASRGHPSDEQYF.

The V gene is TRBV4-1, the J gene TRBJ1-1; tentative D call: TRBD1 (5 bases). Germline V gene data show CDR1 as MGHRA and CDR2 as YSYEKL. The CDR3 is made up of 15 amino acids. The V and J ends lost 2 bases and 0 bases respectively, with 10 bases between them. The CDR3 sequence: CASSQPGRMNTEAFF. For the CDR3, the DNA is TGCGCCAGCAGCCAACCGGGACGGATGAACACTGAAGCTTTCTTT.

J is TRBJ2-1 and V is TRBV25-1; no definite D call. The CDR3 is 11 amino acids. Trimming stripped 7 bases from V and 6 bases from J, with 7 bases between. Germline V lookup: CDR1 MGHDK, CDR2 SYGVNS. CDR3: CASMAFNEQFF. CDR3 nucleotides: TGTGCCAGCATGGCCTTCAATGAGCAGTTCTTC.

V gene TRBV7-6 combines with J gene TRBJ1-1, with TRBD1 as a possible D gene (6 bases). The CDR3 is made up of 15 amino acids. The germline V and J ends were trimmed by 2 bases and 5 bases, with 15 bases remaining between them. In germline, CDR1 is SGHVS, CDR2 FNYEAQ. The CDR3 protein is CASSLYRATATEAFF. The CDR3 region has the DNA TGTGCCAGCAGCTTATACAGGGCGACGGCGACTGAAGCTTTCTTT.

V and J are TRBV19 and TRBJ2-7; D is perhaps TRBD2 (6 bases). Germline values: CDR1 LNHDA, CDR2 SQIVND (reference sequence). The ends were cut back, 4 bases at V and 2 bases at J, with 15 bases in the middle. CDR3 length: 15 amino acids. The CDR3, as DNA: TGTGCCAGTAGTAGGGAGCGGGTCCCAACCTACGAGCAGTACTTC. Translating it yields CASSRERVPTYEQYF.

The V call is TRBV7-9, the J call TRBJ2-1; D not resolved. Germline assignment: CDR1 SEHNR and CDR2 FQNEAQ (reference sequence). The CDR3 extends over 16 amino acids. Trimming removed 7 bases from V and 4 bases from J, with 20 bases in between. CDR3 residues: CASKVRPALGYNEQFF. The CDR3, as DNA: TGTGCCAGCAAAGTACGTCCGGCGCTAGGTTACAATGAGCAGTTCTTC.

On this clone itself: A junction end diverges from the germline sequence, so it may reflect a read error. CDR3 sequence (DNA): TGCGCCAGCAGCCTCCAGGGGGGGGACTATGGCTACACCTTC. It is translated as CASSLQGGDYGYTF. The chain is built from TRBV5-4 and TRBJ1-2, with 7 nucleotides matching TRBD1. Germline V gene sequence: CDR1 SGHNT, CDR2 YYREEE (reference sequence). The CDR3 totals 14 residues.

The rearrangement links TRBV6-6 to TRBJ1-2; D not resolved. Germline CDR1 reads MNHNY; CDR2 reads SVGAGI (reference sequence). Trimming took 3 bases from V and 5 from J, leaving 10 bases between them. The CDR3 length is 13 residues. The CDR3 DNA reads TGTGCCAGCAGTTATTCCCTAGGGTATGGCTACACCTTC. Amino acid sequence: CASSYSLGYGYTF.

CDR3 DNA: TGCGCCAGCAGCCAAACGACAGGTTTTGGGGCTGGGGCCAACGTCCTGACTTTC. Translated: CASSQTTGFGAGANVLTF. V usage is TRBV4-3 and J usage is TRBJ2-6; a possible D gene is TRBD1 (6 bases). The germline V gene has CDR1 LGHNA and CDR2 YSLEER. This CDR3 has 18 amino acids. With 2 bases removed from V and 2 bases from J, the gap between germline ends came to 16 bases.

The rearrangement joins TRBV5-4 to TRBJ1-5, with a possible D match to TRBD1 (5 bases). V lost 2 bases and J lost 7, with 10 bases in between. Germline assignment: CDR1 SGHNT and CDR2 YYREEE (reference sequence). The CDR3 runs 13 residues. As DNA, the CDR3 is TGTGCCAGCAGCTTTGAGGGGAGCCAGCCCCAGCATTTT. Amino acids: CASSFEGSQPQHF.